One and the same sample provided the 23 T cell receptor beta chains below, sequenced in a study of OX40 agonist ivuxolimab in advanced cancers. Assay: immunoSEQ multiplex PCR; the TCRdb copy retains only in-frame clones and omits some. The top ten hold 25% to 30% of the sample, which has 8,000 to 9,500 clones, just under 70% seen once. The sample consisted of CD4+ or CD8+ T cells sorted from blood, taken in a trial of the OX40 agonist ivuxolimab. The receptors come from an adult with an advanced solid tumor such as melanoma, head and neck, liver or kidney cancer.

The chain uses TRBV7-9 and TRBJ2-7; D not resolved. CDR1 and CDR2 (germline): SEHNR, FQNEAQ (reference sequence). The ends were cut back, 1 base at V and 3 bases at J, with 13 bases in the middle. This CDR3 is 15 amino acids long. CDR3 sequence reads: CASSLDIRAVYEQYF. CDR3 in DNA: TGTGCCAGCAGCTTAGACATTAGAGCTGTCTACGAGCAGTACTTC.

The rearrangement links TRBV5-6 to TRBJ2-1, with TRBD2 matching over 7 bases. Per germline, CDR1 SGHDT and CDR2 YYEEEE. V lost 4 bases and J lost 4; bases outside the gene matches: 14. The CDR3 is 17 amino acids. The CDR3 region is CASSVFGLVAGYNEQFF. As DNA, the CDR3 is TGTGCCAGCAGCGTCTTCGGTTTGGTAGCGGGTTACAATGAGCAGTTCTTC.

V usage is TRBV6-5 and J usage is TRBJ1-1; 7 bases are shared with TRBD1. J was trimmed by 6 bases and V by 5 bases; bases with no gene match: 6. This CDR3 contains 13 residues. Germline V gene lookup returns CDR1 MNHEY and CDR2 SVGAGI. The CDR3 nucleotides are TGTGCCAGCAGTCAGGGGGAGATCGCTGAAGCTTTCTTT. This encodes CASSQGEIAEAFF.

The CDR3 is CASSLSPGELFF. The DNA of the CDR3 is TGTGCCAGCAGCTTAAGCCCGGGGGAGCTGTTTTTT. The genes are TRBV11-3 and TRBJ2-2; D is uncertain. Germline loops: CDR1 SGHNT, CDR2 YENEEA. Between the trimmed V and J ends, which lost 2 bases and 8 bases, there was a span of 6 bases. CDR3 length equals 12 residues.

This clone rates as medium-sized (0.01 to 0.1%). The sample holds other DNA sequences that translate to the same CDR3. CDR3 in amino acids: CASSQAGENTEAFF. In DNA, the CDR3 is TGCGCCAGCAGCCAGGCTGGAGAGAACACTGAAGCTTTCTTT. V and J are TRBV4-3 and TRBJ1-1; D not resolved. Trimming cost V 3 bases and J 1 base, with 9 bases left between them. The germline V gene encodes CDR1 LGHNA and CDR2 YSLEER. CDR3 length: 14 amino acids.

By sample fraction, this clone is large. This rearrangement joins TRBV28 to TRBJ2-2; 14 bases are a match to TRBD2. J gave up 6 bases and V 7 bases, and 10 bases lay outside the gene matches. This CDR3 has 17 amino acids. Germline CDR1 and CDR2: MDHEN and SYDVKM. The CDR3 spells CASNLGTSGSGAGELFF. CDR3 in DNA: TGTGCCAGCAACCTGGGGACTAGCGGGAGCGGGGCCGGGGAGCTGTTTTTT.

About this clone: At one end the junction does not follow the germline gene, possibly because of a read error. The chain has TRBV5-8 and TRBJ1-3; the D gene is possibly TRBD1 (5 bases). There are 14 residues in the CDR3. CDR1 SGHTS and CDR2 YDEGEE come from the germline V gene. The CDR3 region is CASSQTRDGNTIYF. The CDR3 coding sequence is TGCGCCAGCAGCCAAACCAGGGACGGAAACACCATATATTTT.

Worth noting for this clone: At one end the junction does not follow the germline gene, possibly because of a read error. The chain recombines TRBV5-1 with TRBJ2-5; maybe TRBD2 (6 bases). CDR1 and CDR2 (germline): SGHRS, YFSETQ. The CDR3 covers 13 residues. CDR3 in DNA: TGCGCCAGCAGCTTGGCCGGGGACTCTACTGAGCACTTC. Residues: CASSLAGDSTEHF.

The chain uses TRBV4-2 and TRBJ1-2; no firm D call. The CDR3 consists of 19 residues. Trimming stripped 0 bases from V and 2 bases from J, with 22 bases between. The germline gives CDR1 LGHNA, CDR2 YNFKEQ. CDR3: CASSQEVGQRPLSNYGYTF. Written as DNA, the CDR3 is TGTGCCAGCAGCCAAGAGGTCGGGCAGCGTCCACTTTCAAACTATGGCTACACCTTC.

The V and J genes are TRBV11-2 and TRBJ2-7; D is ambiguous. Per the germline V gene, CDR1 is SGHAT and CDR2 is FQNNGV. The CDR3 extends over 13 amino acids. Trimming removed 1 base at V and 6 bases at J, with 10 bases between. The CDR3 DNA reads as TGTGCCAGCAGCTTAGTAAAGGGTTCCGAGCAGTACTTC. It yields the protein CASSLVKGSEQYF.

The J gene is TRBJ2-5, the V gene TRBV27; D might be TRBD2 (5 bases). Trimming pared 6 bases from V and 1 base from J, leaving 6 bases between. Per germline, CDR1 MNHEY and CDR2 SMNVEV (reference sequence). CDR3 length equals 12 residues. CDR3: CASREGQETQYF. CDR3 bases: TGTGCCAGCAGAGAGGGCCAAGAGACCCAGTACTTC.

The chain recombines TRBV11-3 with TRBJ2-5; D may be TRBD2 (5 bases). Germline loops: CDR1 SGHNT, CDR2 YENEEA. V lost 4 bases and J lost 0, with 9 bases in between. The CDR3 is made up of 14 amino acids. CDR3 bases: TGTGCCAGCAGCTCCTGGACTGACCAAGAGACCCAGTACTTC. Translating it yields CASSSWTDQETQYF.

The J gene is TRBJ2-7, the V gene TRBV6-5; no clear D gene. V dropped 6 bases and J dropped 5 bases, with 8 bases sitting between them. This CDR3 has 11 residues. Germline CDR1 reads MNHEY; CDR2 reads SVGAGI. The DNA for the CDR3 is TGTGCCAGCAGCCAATTAAACGAGCAGTACTTC. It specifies CASSQLNEQYF.

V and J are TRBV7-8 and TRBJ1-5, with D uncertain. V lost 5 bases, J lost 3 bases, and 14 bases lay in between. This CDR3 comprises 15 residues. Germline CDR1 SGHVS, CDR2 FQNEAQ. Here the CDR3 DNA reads TGTGCCAGCAGCCAAAGTACTAGAGACAATCAGCCCCAGCATTTT. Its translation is CASSQSTRDNQPQHF.

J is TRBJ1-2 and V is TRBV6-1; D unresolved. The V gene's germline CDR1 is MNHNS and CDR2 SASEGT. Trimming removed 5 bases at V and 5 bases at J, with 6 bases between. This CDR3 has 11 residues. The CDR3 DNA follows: TGTGCCAGCAGTAAGGTTTATGGCTACACCTTC. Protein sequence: CASSKVYGYTF.

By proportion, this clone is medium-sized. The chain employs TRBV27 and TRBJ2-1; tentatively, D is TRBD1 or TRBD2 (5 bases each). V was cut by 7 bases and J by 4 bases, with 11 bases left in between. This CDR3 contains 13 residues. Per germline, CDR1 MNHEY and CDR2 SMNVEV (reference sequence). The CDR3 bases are TGTGCCAGCACCCTGGGACCTTACAATGAGCAGTTCTTC. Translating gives CASTLGPYNEQFF.

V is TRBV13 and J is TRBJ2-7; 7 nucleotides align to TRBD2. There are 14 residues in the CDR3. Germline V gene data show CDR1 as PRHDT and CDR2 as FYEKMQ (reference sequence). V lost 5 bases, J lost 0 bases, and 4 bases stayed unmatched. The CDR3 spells CASSLRDYSYEQYF. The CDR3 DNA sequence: TGTGCCAGCAGCCTCCGGGACTACTCCTACGAGCAGTACTTC.

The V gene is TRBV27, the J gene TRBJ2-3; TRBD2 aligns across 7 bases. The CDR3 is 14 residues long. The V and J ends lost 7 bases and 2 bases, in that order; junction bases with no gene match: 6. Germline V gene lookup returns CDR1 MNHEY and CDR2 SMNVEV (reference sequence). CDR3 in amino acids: CASKSGGNTDTQYF. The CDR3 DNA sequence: TGTGCCAGCAAATCGGGGGGTAACACAGATACGCAGTATTTT.

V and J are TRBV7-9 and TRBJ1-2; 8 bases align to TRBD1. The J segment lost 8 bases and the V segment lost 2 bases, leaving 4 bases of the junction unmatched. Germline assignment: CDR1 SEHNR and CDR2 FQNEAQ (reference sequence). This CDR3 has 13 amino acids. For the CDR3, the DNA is TGTGCCAGCAGCTTAAGGACAGGGCACGGCTACACCTTC. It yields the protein CASSLRTGHGYTF.

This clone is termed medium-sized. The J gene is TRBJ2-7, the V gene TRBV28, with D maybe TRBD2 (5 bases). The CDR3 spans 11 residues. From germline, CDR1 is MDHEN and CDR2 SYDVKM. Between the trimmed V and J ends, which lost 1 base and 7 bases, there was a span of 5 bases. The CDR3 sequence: CASSLSGEQYF. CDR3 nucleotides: TGTGCCAGCAGTTTATCGGGAGAGCAGTACTTC.

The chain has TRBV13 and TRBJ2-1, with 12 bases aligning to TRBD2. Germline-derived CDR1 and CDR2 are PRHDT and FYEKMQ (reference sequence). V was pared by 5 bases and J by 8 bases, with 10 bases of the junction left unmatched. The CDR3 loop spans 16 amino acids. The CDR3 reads CASSPLAGGLVDEQFF. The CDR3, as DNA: TGTGCCAGCAGCCCTCTAGCGGGGGGGCTCGTAGATGAGCAGTTCTTC.

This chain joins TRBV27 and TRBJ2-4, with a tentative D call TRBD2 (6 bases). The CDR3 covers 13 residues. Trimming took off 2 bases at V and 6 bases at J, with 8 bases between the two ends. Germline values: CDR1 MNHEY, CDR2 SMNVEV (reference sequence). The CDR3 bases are TGTGCCAGCAGTTTAGGGGGGAGAAACATTCAGTACTTC. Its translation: CASSLGGRNIQYF.

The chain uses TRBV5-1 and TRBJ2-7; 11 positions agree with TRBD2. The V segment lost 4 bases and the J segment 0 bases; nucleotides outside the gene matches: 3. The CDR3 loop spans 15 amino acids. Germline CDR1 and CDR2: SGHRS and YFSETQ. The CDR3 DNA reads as TGCGCCAGCAGCGTGGGACTAGCGGACTCCTACGAGCAGTACTTC. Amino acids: CASSVGLADSYEQYF. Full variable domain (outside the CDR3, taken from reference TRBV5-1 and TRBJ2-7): KAGVTQTPRYLIKTRGQQVTLSCSPISGHRSVSWYQQTPGQGLQFLFEYFSETQRNKGNFPGRFSGRQFSNSRSEMNVSTLELGDSALYLCASSVGLADSYEQYFGPGTRLTVT.